This T cell receptor (beta chain) is from a study of T cell repertoires in cytomegalovirus infection (dated by TCRdb to the late 2010s). For context, the study as a whole: Recently identified HLA-C-restricted CMV epitopes, whose presentation resists viral immunomodulation, were targeted by peptide stimulations together with well-studied HLA-B-restricted epitopes. Because public TCR beta signatures pointed to carriage of CMV infection together with the matching HLA type, the HLA type of each donor mattered for the analysis.

Via the germline V gene, CDR1 is SGHVS and CDR2 FQNEAQ. Trimming leaves V shorter by 7 bases and J shorter by 8 bases, with the junction holding 9 bases beyond the gene matches. The CDR3 sequence holds 15 residues, the cysteine and phenylalanine included. Only the CDR3 portion is preserved as DNA: 45 bases, with reading frame beginning at the first base. The paper's findings and limits, for the study overall: In both this cohort and an independent approximately 350-donor cohort, the cumulative frequency of public TCR beta family members distinguished carriers of CMV infection plus the relevant HLA type. In the ex vivo response, HLA-C-restricted CMV-specific TCR beta clonotypes were dominant, and in two of eight donors the single most frequent clonotype came from this HLA-C-restricted group.

Instrument used: Illumina HiSeq 1500. TCRdb reprocessing: public reads trimmed at Q25 with fastp, clones called with MiXCR, in-frame beta chains kept. A single entry per CDR3 protein holds the most common genes and DNA from its merged rows. This sample gives about 890,000 distinct CDR3 sequences in total; less than 35% of them show up just once. Roughly 13% of the sample is in the top ten clones. This clonotype appeared many times. Its specific antigen is unknown. No much larger clone exists at a distance of one base, and base qualities are not known. The sample's treatment or condition, from its label and the paper: in vitro stimulation with specific CMV peptide epitopes to enrich CMV-specific T cells.

The sequences come from cultured CD8+ T cells from PBMCs, collected from culture after CMV antigen stimulation. The source of this sequence is a human donor in good health (CMV status not recorded). Some clones in this sample may be carry-over from other donors' samples. This sequence uses TRBV7-8 and TRBJ2-1; TRBD1 agrees with 12 junctional bases. In nucleotide form, the sequence is TGTGCCAGCATCCCAACCGGGACAGGGGGCTATGAGCAGTTCTTC. Translated, this is CASIPTGTGGYEQFF.